Each of the 17 T cell receptor beta chains below was sequenced from the same sample in a study of blood T cell repertoires in COVID-19. Here immunoSEQ multiplex PCR was the method, and the copy in TCRdb shows in-frame clones only, minus some. The profile shows about 120,000 clones, roughly 80% of them singletons. The sample comprised peripheral blood. The receptors come from a man aged 50-60 years with acute or convalescent COVID-19.

The rearrangement links TRBV28 to TRBJ1-1; D is possibly TRBD1 (5 bases). CDR1 MDHEN and CDR2 SYDVKM come from the germline V gene. The V end lost 2 bases, the J end lost 4 bases, and 11 bases lay between the germline ends. The CDR3 runs to 14 residues. DNA of the CDR3: TGTGCCAGCAGTTTACACAGGCTGGGCACTGAAGCTTTCTTT. The encoded protein is CASSLHRLGTEAFF. Full variable domain (missing parts from reference TRBV28 and TRBJ1-1): DVKVTQSSRYLVKRTGEKVFLECVQDMDHENMFWYRQDPGLGLRLIYFSYDVKMKEKGDIPEGYSVSREKKERFSLILESASTNQTSMYLCASSLHRLGTEAFFGQGTRLTVV.

The rearrangement links TRBV10-3 to TRBJ2-2, with 9 bases fitting TRBD2. Losses at the gene ends were 6 bases for V and 1 base for J; bases not matched to a gene: 0. The CDR3 consists of 14 residues. Germline V gene lookup returns CDR1 ENHRY and CDR2 SYGVKD. CDR3 residues: CAIRTSGNTGELFF. DNA of the CDR3: TGTGCCATCAGGACTAGCGGGAACACCGGGGAGCTGTTTTTT.

This clone has a single count. Mismatch with germline at one junction end may stem from a read error. The chain is built from TRBV9 and TRBJ2-1; D is uncertain. This CDR3 spans 13 amino acids. Germline CDR1 SGDLS, CDR2 YYNGEE. CDR3 DNA sequence: TGTGCTAGCAGCCTCCCGTCCCTCAATGAGCAGTTCTTC. Its translation is CASSLPSLNEQFF.

This sequence joins TRBV19 and TRBJ1-1; D ambiguous. Germline CDR1 reads LNHDA; CDR2 reads SQIVND (reference sequence). CDR3 length equals 14 residues. The ends were cut back, 6 bases at V and 1 base at J, with 12 bases in the middle. CDR3 DNA: TGTGCCAGTAGACCGACTTCGGGGAACACTGAAGCTTTCTTT. Its protein is CASRPTSGNTEAFF.

V gene TRBV24-1 combines with J gene TRBJ2-2, with 11 bases aligning to TRBD1. The CDR3 runs to 22 residues. The V and J ends lost 1 base and 4 bases, in that order; junction bases with no gene match: 19. CDR1 KGHDR and CDR2 SFDVKD come from the germline V gene. The CDR3 DNA reads TGTGCCACCAGTGATTTAACCCTGCAGGACAGGGGGCTAAGGACGGGCACCGGGGAGCTGTTTTTT. Protein: CATSDLTLQDRGLRTGTGELFF.

The rearrangement links TRBV4-1 to TRBJ2-2, with 8 bases fitting TRBD1. The CDR3 runs 16 residues. V was clipped by 0 bases and J by 6 bases; unmatched bases: 6. Looked up from germline, CDR1 is MGHRA and CDR2 is YSYEKL. In DNA form, the CDR3 reads TGCGCCAGCAGCCAAGATAGGACAGGGAGACCCGGGGAGCTGTTTTTT. It translates to CASSQDRTGRPGELFF.

This sequence joins TRBV6-5 and TRBJ1-1, with D possibly matching TRBD1 (5 bases). This CDR3 is built from 13 residues. Germline CDR1 MNHEY, CDR2 SVGAGI. The V end was cut by 5 bases, the J end by 1 base, with 8 bases between. CDR3 sequence: CASSTGQNTEAFF. Written as DNA, the CDR3 is TGTGCCAGCAGTACCGGACAGAACACTGAAGCTTTCTTT.

CDR3 sequence (DNA): TGCGCCAGCAGCCCCCAAGGGAGTGGGCGGCCAAATCAGCCCCAGCATTTT. Residues: CASSPQGSGRPNQPQHF. V gene TRBV4-1 combines with J gene TRBJ1-5; no reliable D call. The CDR3 is made up of 17 amino acids. Germline assignment: CDR1 MGHRA and CDR2 YSYEKL. Trimming pared 4 bases from V and 4 bases from J, leaving 20 bases between.

The chain recombines TRBV20-1 with TRBJ2-3; D perhaps matches TRBD1 (6 bases). Germline V gives CDR1 DFQATT, CDR2 SNEGSKA (reference sequence). V gave up 6 bases and J gave up 10 bases, with 14 bases separating them. The CDR3 contains 11 residues. The CDR3 DNA sequence: TGCAGTGCCAAGAACAGGGATTCGCAGTATTTT. Its protein product is CSAKNRDSQYF.

The genes are TRBV5-4 and TRBJ2-5, with 9 positions matching TRBD2. With V trimmed by 0 bases and J by 2 bases, 8 bases remained unmatched. Germline V lookup: CDR1 SGHNT, CDR2 YYREEE (reference sequence). This CDR3 is built from 17 residues. The CDR3 DNA sequence: TGTGCCAGCAGCTTGGCAGGTAGCGGGGGTCGTCAAGAGACCCAGTACTTC. Translating gives CASSLAGSGGRQETQYF.

J is TRBJ2-1 and V is TRBV28; 8 bases align to TRBD2. This CDR3 has 17 residues. Unmatched junction bases numbered 20, after V lost 7 bases and J lost 9 bases. Germline V gene lookup returns CDR1 MDHEN and CDR2 SYDVKM. CDR3 protein: CASTPIASGWMGGEQFF. CDR3 DNA: TGTGCCAGCACCCCCATCGCTAGCGGGTGGATGGGGGGTGAGCAGTTCTTC.

The chain carries TRBV7-8 and TRBJ2-3, with a possible D match to TRBD1 (6 bases). V lost 5 bases and J lost 3, with 18 bases in between. This CDR3 has 16 amino acids. Germline-derived CDR1 and CDR2 are SGHVS and FQNEAQ. The CDR3 sequence: CASSLVTGWSTDTQYF. CDR3 nucleotides: TGTGCCAGCAGCCTGGTTACAGGGTGGTCGACAGATACGCAGTATTTT. Drawing the rest from reference TRBV7-8 and TRBJ2-3, the complete variable domain is GAGVSQSPRYKVAKRGQDVALRCDPISGHVSLFWYQQALGQGPEFLTYFQNEAQLDKSGLPSDRFFAERPEGSVSTLKIQRTQQEDSAVYLCASSLVTGWSTDTQYFGPGTRLTVL.

The rearrangement links TRBV6-2 or TRBV6-3 to TRBJ1-1; 11 nucleotides line up with TRBD1. J gave up 3 bases and V 6 bases, and 15 bases lay outside the gene matches. The V gene's germline CDR1 is MNHEY and CDR2 SVGEGT. The CDR3 extends over 18 amino acids. This CDR3 reads CASSPRSRTGGADTEAFF. In nucleotides, the CDR3 is TGTGCCAGCAGCCCTCGATCGCGGACAGGGGGCGCGGACACTGAAGCTTTCTTT.

The CDR3 sequence: CASSLVSGNLGEQFF. As DNA, the CDR3 is TGCGCCAGCAGCTTGGTTAGCGGGAATTTGGGTGAGCAGTTCTTC. The genes are TRBV5-1 and TRBJ2-1; TRBD2 aligns across 8 bases. This CDR3 comprises 15 residues. Looked up from germline, CDR1 is SGHRS and CDR2 is YFSETQ. V shed 0 bases, J shed 9 bases, and the junction held 8 bases outside the gene matches.

This chain links TRBV28 with TRBJ2-1, with 13 bases aligning to TRBD2. The V segment lost 5 bases and the J segment 4 bases; nucleotides outside the gene matches: 8. Per germline, CDR1 MDHEN and CDR2 SYDVKM. The CDR3 sequence is 17 residues long. The DNA for the CDR3 is TGTGCCAGCAGTATCCTTACGGGACTAGCGGGGTACAATGAGCAGTTCTTC. Translation gives CASSILTGLAGYNEQFF.

A few counts support this clone. CDR3 coding DNA: TGTGCCACCAGCAGAGATTTCTCCTCGGGGGCTTTCTTT. It specifies CATSRDFSSGAFF. The chain employs TRBV15 and TRBJ1-1; D is unclear. Germline values: CDR1 LNHNV, CDR2 YYDKDF (reference sequence). The CDR3 spans 13 residues. Trimming took 0 bases from V and 11 from J, leaving 13 bases between them.

The V gene is TRBV7-8, the J gene TRBJ1-6; D unresolved. The germline V gene has CDR1 SGHVS and CDR2 FQNEAQ. The CDR3 consists of 14 residues. V was cut by 4 bases and J by 0 bases, with 4 bases left in between. DNA for the CDR3: TGTGCCAGCAGCTGGAGCTCCTATAATTCACCCCTCCACTTT. The encoded protein is CASSWSSYNSPLHF. The entire variable domain, with the rest obtained from reference TRBV7-8 and TRBJ1-6, is as follows: GAGVSQSPRYKVAKRGQDVALRCDPISGHVSLFWYQQALGQGPEFLTYFQNEAQLDKSGLPSDRFFAERPEGSVSTLKIQRTQQEDSAVYLCASSWSSYNSPLHFGNGTRLTVT.